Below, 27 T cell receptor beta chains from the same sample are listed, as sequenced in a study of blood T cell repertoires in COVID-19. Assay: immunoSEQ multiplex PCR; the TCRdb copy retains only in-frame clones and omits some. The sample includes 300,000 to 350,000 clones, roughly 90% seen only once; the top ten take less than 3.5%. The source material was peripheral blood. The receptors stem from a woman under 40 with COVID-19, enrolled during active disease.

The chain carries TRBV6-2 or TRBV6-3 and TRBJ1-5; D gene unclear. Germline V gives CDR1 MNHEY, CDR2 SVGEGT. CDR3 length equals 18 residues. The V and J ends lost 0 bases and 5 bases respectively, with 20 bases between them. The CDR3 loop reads CASSYSPPATRRDQPQHF. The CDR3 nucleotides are TGTGCCAGCAGTTACTCCCCCCCGGCCACGAGGAGGGATCAGCCCCAGCATTTT.

CDR3 DNA sequence: TGTGCCAGCAGCCTCGGGACAGACCGCACCGGGGAGCTGTTTTTT. It yields the protein CASSLGTDRTGELFF. The V gene is TRBV7-2, the J gene TRBJ2-2; 7 nucleotides agree with TRBD1. Germline V lookup: CDR1 SGHTA, CDR2 FQGNSA. V was pared by 5 bases and J by 4 bases, with 7 bases of the junction left unmatched. This CDR3 contains 15 residues.

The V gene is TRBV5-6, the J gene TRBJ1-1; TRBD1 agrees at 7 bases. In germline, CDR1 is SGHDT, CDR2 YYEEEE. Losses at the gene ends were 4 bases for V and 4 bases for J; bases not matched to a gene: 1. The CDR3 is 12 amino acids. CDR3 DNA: TGTGCCAGCAGCCCAGGGGGCACTGAAGCTTTCTTT. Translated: CASSPGGTEAFF.

The CDR3, as DNA: TGTGCCAGCAGCCAAGATCGGGGACTAGCGCCAGCCTACGAGCAGTACTTC. This translates into CASSQDRGLAPAYEQYF. This chain connects TRBV14 to TRBJ2-7, with 10 bases fitting TRBD2. With V trimmed by 0 bases and J by 2 bases, 7 bases remained unmatched. The CDR3 spans 17 residues. Germline lookup yields CDR1 SGHDN and CDR2 FVKESK.

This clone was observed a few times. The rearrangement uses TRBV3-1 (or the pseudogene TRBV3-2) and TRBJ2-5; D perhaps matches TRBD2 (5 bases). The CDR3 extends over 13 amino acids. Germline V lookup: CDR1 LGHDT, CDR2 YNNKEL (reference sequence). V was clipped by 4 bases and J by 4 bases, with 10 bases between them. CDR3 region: CASSPTSPETQYF. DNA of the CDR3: TGTGCCAGCAGCCCCACTAGTCCAGAGACCCAGTACTTC.

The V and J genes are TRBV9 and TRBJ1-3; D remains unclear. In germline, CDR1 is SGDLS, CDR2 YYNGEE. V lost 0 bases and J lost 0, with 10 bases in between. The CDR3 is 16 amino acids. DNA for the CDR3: TGTGCCAGCAGCGTAGAACCGTTCGGCTCTGGAAACACCATATATTTT. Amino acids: CASSVEPFGSGNTIYF. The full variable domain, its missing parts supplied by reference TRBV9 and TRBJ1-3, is DSGVTQTPKHLITATGQRVTLRCSPRSGDLSVYWYQQSLDQGLQFLIQYYNGEERAKGNILERFSAQQFPDLHSELNLSSLELGDSALYFCASSVEPFGSGNTIYFGEGSWLTVV.

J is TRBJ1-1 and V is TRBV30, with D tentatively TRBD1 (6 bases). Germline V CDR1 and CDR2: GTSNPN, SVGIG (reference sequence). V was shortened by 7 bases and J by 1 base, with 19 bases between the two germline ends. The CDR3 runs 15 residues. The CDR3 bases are TGTGCCTTGGGTATGGGGGCACTTGGGAACACTGAAGCTTTCTTT. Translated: CALGMGALGNTEAFF. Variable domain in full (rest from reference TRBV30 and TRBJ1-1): SQTIHQWPATLVQPVGSPLSLECTVEGTSNPNLYWYRQAAGRGLQLLFYSVGIGQISSEVPQNLSASRPQDRQFILSSKKLLLSDSGFYLCALGMGALGNTEAFFGQGTRLTVV.

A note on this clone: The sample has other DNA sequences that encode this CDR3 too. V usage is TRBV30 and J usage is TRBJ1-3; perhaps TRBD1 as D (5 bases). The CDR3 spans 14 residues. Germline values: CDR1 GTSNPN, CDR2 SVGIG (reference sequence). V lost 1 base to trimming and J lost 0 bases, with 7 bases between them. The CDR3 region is CAWSGGGSGNTIYF. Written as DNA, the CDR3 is TGTGCCTGGAGTGGGGGCGGCTCTGGAAACACCATATATTTT.

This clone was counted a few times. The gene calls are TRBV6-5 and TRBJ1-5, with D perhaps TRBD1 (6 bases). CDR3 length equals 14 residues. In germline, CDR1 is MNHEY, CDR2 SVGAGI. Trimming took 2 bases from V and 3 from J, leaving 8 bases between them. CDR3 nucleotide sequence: TGTGCCAGCAGTTACAGGGGGTTCAATCAGCCCCAGCATTTT. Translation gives CASSYRGFNQPQHF.

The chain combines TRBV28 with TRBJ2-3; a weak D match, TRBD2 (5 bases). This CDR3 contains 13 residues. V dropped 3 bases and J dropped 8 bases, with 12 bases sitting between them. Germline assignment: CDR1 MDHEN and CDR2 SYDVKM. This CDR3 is CASSFRGRGTQYF. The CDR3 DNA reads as TGTGCCAGCAGTTTCCGGGGAAGAGGTACGCAGTATTTT.

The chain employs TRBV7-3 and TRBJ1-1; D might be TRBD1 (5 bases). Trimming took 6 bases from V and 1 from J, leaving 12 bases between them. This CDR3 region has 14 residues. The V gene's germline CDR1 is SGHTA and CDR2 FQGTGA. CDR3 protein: CASSSVGANTEAFF. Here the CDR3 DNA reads TGTGCCAGCAGTTCTGTAGGGGCGAACACTGAAGCTTTCTTT.

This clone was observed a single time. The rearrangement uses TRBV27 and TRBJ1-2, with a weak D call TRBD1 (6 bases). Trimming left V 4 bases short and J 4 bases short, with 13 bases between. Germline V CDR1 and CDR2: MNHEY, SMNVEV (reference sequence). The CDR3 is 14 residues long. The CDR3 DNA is TGTGCCAGCAGTTCTCAGGGGCTCGGCTATGGCTACACCTTC. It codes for CASSSQGLGYGYTF.

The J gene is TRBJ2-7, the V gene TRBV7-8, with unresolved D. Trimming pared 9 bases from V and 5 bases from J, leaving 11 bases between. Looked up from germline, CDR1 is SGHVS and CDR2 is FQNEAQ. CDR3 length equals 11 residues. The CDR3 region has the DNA TGTGCCAGTTCCCGTCGGGACGAGCAGTACTTC. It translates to CASSRRDEQYF.

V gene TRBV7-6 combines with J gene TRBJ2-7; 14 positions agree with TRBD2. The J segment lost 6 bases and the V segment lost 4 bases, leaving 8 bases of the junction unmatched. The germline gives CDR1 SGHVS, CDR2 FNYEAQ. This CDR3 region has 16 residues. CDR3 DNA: TGTGCCAGCAGCTCGGGACTAGCGGGAGTGGATAGCGAGCAGTACTTC. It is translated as CASSSGLAGVDSEQYF. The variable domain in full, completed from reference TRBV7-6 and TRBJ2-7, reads GAGVSQSPRYKVTKRGQDVALRCDPISGHVSLYWYRQALGQGPEFLTYFNYEAQQDKSGLPNDRFSAERPEGSISTLTIQRTEQRDSAMYRCASSSGLAGVDSEQYFGPGTRLTVT.

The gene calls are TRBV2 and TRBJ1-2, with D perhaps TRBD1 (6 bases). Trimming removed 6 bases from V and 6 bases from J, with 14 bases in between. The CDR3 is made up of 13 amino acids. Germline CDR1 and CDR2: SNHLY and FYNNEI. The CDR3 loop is CASRTGRSDGYTF. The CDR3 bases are TGTGCCAGCAGGACAGGACGCTCCGATGGCTACACCTTC.

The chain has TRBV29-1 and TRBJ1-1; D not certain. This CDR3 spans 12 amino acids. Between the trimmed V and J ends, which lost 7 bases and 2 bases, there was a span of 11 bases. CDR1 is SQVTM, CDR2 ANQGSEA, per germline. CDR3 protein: CSEGKANTEAFF. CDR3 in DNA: TGCAGCGAGGGTAAAGCTAACACTGAAGCTTTCTTT.

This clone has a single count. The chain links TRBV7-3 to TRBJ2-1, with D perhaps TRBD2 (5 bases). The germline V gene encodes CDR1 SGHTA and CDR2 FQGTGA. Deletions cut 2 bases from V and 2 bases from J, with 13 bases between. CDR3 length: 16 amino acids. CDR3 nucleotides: TGTGCCAGCAGCTTAGAGGGAACGAATGCCTACAATGAGCAGTTCTTC. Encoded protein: CASSLEGTNAYNEQFF. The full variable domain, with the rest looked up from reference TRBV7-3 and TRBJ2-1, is GAGVSQTPSNKVTEKGKYVELRCDPISGHTALYWYRQSLGQGPEFLIYFQGTGAADDSGLPNDRFFAVRPEGSVSTLKIQRTERGDSAVYLCASSLEGTNAYNEQFFGPGTRLTVL.

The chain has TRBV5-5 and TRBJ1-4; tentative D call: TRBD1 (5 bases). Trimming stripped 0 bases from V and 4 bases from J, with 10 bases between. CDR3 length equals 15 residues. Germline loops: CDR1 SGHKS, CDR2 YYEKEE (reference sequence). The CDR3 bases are TGTGCCAGCAGCTTGGATGGGGGGTATAATGAAAAACTGTTTTTT. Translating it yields CASSLDGGYNEKLFF. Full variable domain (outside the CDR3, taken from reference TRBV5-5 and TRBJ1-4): DAGVTQSPTHLIKTRGQQVTLRCSPISGHKSVSWYQQVLGQGPQFIFQYYEKEERGRGNFPDRFSARQFPNYSSELNVNALLLGDSALYLCASSLDGGYNEKLFFGSGTQLSVL.

CDR3 sequence: CASNSPNSPLHF. CDR3 DNA sequence: TGTGCCAGCAACTCACCCAATTCACCCCTCCACTTT. The genes are TRBV25-1 and TRBJ1-6; unclear D gene. CDR1 and CDR2 from the germline V gene are MGHDK and SYGVNS. The CDR3 is made up of 12 amino acids. Trimming cost V 7 bases and J 7 bases, with 8 bases left between them.

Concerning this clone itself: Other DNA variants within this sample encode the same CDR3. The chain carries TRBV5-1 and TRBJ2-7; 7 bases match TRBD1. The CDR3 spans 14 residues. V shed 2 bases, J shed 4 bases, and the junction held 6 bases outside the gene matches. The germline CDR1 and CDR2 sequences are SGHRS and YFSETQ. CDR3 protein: CASSLRDRGYEQYF. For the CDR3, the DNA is TGCGCCAGCAGCTTAAGGGACAGAGGTTACGAGCAGTACTTC.

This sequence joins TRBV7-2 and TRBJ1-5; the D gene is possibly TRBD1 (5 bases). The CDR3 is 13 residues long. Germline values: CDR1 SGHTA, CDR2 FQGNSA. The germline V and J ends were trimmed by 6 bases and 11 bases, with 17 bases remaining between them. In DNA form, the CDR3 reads TGTGCCAGCAGTCTAGGGGCGGAAACGGCCCAGCATTTT. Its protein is CASSLGAETAQHF.

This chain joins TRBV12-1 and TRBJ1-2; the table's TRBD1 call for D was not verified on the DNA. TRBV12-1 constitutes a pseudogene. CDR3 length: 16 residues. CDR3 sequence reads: CASKGVQLRDNYGYTF. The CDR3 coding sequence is TGTGCCAGCAAGGGGGTACAGCTACGCGATAACTATGGCTACACCTTC.

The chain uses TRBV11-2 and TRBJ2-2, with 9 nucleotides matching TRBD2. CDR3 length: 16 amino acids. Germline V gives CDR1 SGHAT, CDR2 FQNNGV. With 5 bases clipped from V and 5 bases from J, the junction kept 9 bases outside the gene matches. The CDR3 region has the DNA TGTGCCAGCAGCCCCATAGGAGCGGGAGGTACCGGGGAGCTGTTTTTT. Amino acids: CASSPIGAGGTGELFF.

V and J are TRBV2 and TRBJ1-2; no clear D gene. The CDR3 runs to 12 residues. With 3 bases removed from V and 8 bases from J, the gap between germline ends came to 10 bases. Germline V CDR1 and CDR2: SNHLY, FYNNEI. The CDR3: CASSDRSFGYTF. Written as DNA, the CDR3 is TGTGCCAGCAGTGACAGGTCGTTCGGCTACACCTTC.

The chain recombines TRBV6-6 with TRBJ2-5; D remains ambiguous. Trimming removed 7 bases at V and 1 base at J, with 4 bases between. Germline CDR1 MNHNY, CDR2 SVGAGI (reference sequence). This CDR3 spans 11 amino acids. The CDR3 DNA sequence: TGTGCCAGCACTAGCCAAGAGACCCAGTACTTC. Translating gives CASTSQETQYF.

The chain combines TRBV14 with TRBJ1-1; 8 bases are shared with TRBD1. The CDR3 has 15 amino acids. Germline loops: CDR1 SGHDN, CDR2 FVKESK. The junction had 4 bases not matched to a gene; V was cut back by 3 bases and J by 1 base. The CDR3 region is CASSHRTGRNTEAFF. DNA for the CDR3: TGTGCCAGCAGCCACCGGACAGGGCGGAACACTGAAGCTTTCTTT.

The CDR3 coding sequence is TGTGCCAGCAGCTTAGGGGCAGGGATGAACACTGAAGCTTTCTTT. Residues: CASSLGAGMNTEAFF. The rearrangement links TRBV11-2 to TRBJ1-1, with a possible D match to TRBD1 (5 bases). The germline gives CDR1 SGHAT, CDR2 FQNNGV. This CDR3 contains 15 residues. V shed 1 base and J shed 0 bases, with 9 bases lying between them.